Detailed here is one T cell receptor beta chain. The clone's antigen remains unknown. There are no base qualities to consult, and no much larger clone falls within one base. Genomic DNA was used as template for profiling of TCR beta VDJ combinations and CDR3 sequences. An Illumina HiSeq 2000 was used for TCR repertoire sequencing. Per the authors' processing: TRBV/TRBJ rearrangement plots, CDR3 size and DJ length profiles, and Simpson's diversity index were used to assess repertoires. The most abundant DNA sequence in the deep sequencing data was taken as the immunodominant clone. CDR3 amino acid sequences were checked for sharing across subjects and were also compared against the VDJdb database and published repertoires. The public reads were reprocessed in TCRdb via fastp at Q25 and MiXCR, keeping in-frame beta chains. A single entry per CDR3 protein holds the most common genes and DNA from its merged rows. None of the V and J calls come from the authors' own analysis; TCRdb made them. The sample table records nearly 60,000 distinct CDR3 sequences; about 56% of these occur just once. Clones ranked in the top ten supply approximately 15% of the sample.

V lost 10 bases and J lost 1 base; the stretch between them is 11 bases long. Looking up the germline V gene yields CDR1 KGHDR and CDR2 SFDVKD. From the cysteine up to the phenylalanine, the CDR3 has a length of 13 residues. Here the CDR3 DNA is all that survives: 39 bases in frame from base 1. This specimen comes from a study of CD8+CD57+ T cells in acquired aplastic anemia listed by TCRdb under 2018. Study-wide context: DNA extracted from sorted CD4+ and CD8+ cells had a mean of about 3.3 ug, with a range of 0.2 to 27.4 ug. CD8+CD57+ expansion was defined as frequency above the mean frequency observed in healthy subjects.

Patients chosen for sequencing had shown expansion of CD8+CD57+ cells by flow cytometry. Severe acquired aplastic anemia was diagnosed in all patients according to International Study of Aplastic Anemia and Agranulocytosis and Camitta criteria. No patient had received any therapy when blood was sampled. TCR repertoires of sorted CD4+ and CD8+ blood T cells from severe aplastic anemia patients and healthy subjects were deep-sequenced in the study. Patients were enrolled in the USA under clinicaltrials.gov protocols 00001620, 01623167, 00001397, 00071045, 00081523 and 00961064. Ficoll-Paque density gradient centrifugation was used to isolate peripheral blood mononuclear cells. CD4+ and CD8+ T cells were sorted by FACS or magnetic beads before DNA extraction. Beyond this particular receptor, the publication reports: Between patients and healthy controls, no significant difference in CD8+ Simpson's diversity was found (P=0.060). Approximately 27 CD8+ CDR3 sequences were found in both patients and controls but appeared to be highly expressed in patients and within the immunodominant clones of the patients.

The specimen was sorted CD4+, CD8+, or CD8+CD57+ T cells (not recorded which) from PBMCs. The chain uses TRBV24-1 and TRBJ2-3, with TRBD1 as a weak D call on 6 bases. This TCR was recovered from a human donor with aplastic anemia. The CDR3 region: CATLDSRTDTQYF. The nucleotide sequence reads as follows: TGTGCCACATTGGACAGCCGCACAGATACGCAGTATTTT.